In this sample, the clone carrying this T cell receptor (beta chain) turned up a few times. In the original processing: Amplified reference gene primers provided the basis for estimating nucleated cell counts. Profiled with immunoSEQ multiplex PCR; TCRdb holds only in-frame clones, not every one. V and J calls and clone size are as listed in that table; D and trimming were resolved from the DNA. The table records more than 100,000 clones, approximately 80% of them present only once. The sample originates from a study of blood T cell repertoires in COVID-19. Study in general: Both acute and convalescent COVID-19 samples were obtained from the United States, Italy and Spain. From T cells, B-cell-depleted T cells, or PBMCs came the material, which was cDNA or gDNA.

Germline V lookup: CDR1 GTSNPN, CDR2 SVGIG (reference sequence). The V segment lost 3 bases and the J segment 4 bases; nucleotides outside the gene matches: 1. The CDR3 is 13 amino acids. Material: peripheral blood. The source of this sequence is a human donor in a cohort sampled during active or convalescent COVID-19. This chain connects TRBV30 to TRBJ1-5, with TRBD1 matching 9 bases. This chain's CDR3 is CAWRTGGNQPQHF. The CDR3 DNA reads TGTGCCTGGAGGACAGGGGGGAATCAGCCCCAGCATTTT.